This T cell receptor (beta chain) was found in a study of tumor and adjacent non-tumor tissue in lung cancer. Overall study context: Stage I to III disease affected 10 men and several women aged about 30 to 76.

A modified ARM-PCR protocol with three rounds of nested PCR amplified TCRbeta. TCRdb re-called the multiplex PCR reads through MiXCR, storing one row per CDR3 protein. This sample has about 110,000 distinct CDR3 sequences; roughly 75% occur once, and the top ten carry 37%. The template was RNA from unsorted bulk tissue. V dropped 7 bases and J dropped 5; count of bases not matched to a gene: 17. This CDR3 has 17 residues. Germline CDR1 and CDR2: SGHRS and YFSETQ. Details on this clonotype: Its specificity is not known.

Broader study findings: Normal lung showed higher cumulative top 100 clone frequency than tumor.

The chain employs TRBV5-1 and TRBJ2-4; 8 positions agree with TRBD1. The source is a woman in her fifties or sixties with non-small cell lung cancer. Material for sequencing was lung tumor tissue. CDR3 residues: CASGRTGTGRPENIQYF. The CDR3 DNA is TGCGCCAGCGGACGGACCGGGACAGGCCGCCCCGAAAACATTCAGTACTTC.